The 29 T cell receptor beta chains below were found in one sample sequenced in a study of T cell responses to AZD1222 COVID-19 vaccine. Some clones are missing from TCRdb's copy, which holds only in-frame ones; the method was immunoSEQ multiplex PCR. The sample shows under 35,000 clones, 85% to 90% of them seen only once. The sequencing here drew on peripheral blood, taken 28 days after the second AZD1222 dose. Receptors were obtained from an adult who received the AZD1222 COVID-19 vaccine.

This clone occurred a few times. The rearrangement joins TRBV2 to TRBJ2-2; the D is unclear. Germline loops: CDR1 SNHLY, CDR2 FYNNEI. CDR3 length equals 14 residues. V lost 7 bases and J lost 0, with 9 bases in between. CDR3 loop: CASNRDANTGELFF. CDR3 bases: TGTGCCAGCAACAGAGACGCGAACACCGGGGAGCTGTTTTTT.

The chain employs TRBV7-2 and TRBJ2-3; TRBD2 agrees at 9 bases. The CDR3 runs to 17 residues. V was clipped by 5 bases and J by 3 bases; unmatched bases: 12. Germline V CDR1 and CDR2: SGHTA, FQGNSA. The chain's CDR3 is CASSPQISSGATDTQYF. In DNA, the CDR3 is TGTGCCAGCAGCCCCCAAATCTCTAGCGGGGCTACAGATACGCAGTATTTT.

This chain connects TRBV19 to TRBJ1-1, with a tentative D call TRBD1 (5 bases). In germline, CDR1 is LNHDA, CDR2 SQIVND (reference sequence). Trimming left V 1 base short and J 1 base short, with 13 bases between. The CDR3 sequence is 16 residues long. The CDR3 DNA follows: TGTGCCAGTAGTATAGGTTCCGGGACGGCGAACACTGAAGCTTTCTTT. Its protein product is CASSIGSGTANTEAFF. Complete variable domain (other parts from reference TRBV19 and TRBJ1-1): DGGITQSPKYLFRKEGQNVTLSCEQNLNHDAMYWYRQDPGQGLRLIYYSQIVNDFQKGDIAEGYSVSREKKESFPLTVTSAQKNPTAFYLCASSIGSGTANTEAFFGQGTRLTVV.

The chain combines TRBV5-8 with TRBJ2-3; D not resolved. The CDR3 is made up of 15 amino acids. V was cut by 0 bases and J by 6 bases, with 14 bases left in between. Germline V gene data show CDR1 as SGHTS and CDR2 as YDEGEE. CDR3: CASSLGSSPPDTQYF. In nucleotides, the CDR3 is TGTGCCAGCAGCTTGGGGTCCAGCCCGCCGGATACGCAGTATTTT.

This clone appeared a few times. The rearrangement links TRBV3-1 (or the pseudogene TRBV3-2) to TRBJ1-6; D uncertain. CDR3 size: 16 residues. The V and J ends lost 1 base and 7 bases respectively, with 14 bases between them. Germline values: CDR1 LGHDT, CDR2 YNNKEL (reference sequence). In DNA, the CDR3 is TGTGCCAGCAGCCAAGGGGCCCCCGGTGGAAATTCACCCCTCCACTTT. This sequence encodes CASSQGAPGGNSPLHF.

This chain connects TRBV18 to TRBJ1-1; no firm D call. V dropped 8 bases and J dropped 1 base, with 8 bases sitting between them. The CDR3 spans 12 residues. CDR1 is KGHSH, CDR2 LQKENI, per germline. CDR3 in amino acids: CASHKTNTEAFF. In nucleotides, the CDR3 is TGTGCCAGCCATAAGACGAACACTGAAGCTTTCTTT.

In nucleotides, the CDR3 is TGTGCCAGCAGGGGTAGCGGGGCCTACGAGCAGTACTTC. Amino acid sequence: CASRGSGAYEQYF. The chain has TRBV27 and TRBJ2-7; 8 positions agree with TRBD2. The CDR3 loop spans 13 amino acids. J lost 2 bases, V lost 6 bases, and 3 bases had no gene match. Germline values: CDR1 MNHEY, CDR2 SMNVEV (reference sequence).

The J gene is TRBJ1-1, the V gene TRBV19, with TRBD1 matching 8 bases. This CDR3 has 14 residues. Germline CDR1 reads LNHDA; CDR2 reads SQIVND (reference sequence). Trimming at V came to 10 bases and at J to 5 bases, leaving 12 bases not matched to a gene. The CDR3 reads CATEGQGAGTEAFF. CDR3 DNA: TGTGCCACTGAGGGGCAGGGGGCCGGGACTGAAGCTTTCTTT.

The gene calls are TRBV30 and TRBJ1-5, with 7 bases matching TRBD1. CDR1 is GTSNPN, CDR2 SVGIG, per germline (reference sequence). J gave up 7 bases and V 4 bases, and 13 bases lay outside the gene matches. This CDR3 spans 15 amino acids. In nucleotides, the CDR3 is TGTGCCTGGACCCGGGGAGGGGGCTTACTACAGCCCCAGCATTTT. This encodes CAWTRGGGLLQPQHF.

The CDR3 spells CATSRRLAGSYEQYF. The CDR3 DNA reads as TGTGCCACCAGCCGCCGACTAGCGGGGAGCTACGAGCAGTACTTC. The gene calls are TRBV15 and TRBJ2-7; 11 positions agree with TRBD2. Trimming removed 5 bases from V and 3 bases from J; junction bases left unmatched: 6. The CDR3 covers 15 residues. In germline, CDR1 is LNHNV, CDR2 YYDKDF (reference sequence).

The rearrangement links TRBV4-2 to TRBJ1-2; D possibly corresponds to TRBD1 (5 bases). Trimming removed 0 bases at V and 7 bases at J, with 12 bases between. The CDR3 contains 14 residues. The germline V gene has CDR1 LGHNA and CDR2 YNFKEQ. The CDR3 region is CASSQELQGGGYTF. The CDR3 nucleotides are TGTGCCAGCAGCCAAGAGCTCCAGGGAGGTGGCTACACCTTC.

V usage is TRBV2 and J usage is TRBJ2-5, with a tentative D call TRBD2 (6 bases). The length of the CDR3 is 13 residues. V was trimmed by 7 bases and J by 5 bases, leaving 14 bases between them. The V gene's germline CDR1 is SNHLY and CDR2 FYNNEI. The CDR3 region has the DNA TGTGCCAGCACGGCGGGGCGTGCGGAGACCCAGTACTTC. Amino acids: CASTAGRAETQYF.

This clone was recorded only once. This chain uses TRBV7-2 with TRBJ1-5, with no clear D. Trimming pared 1 base from V and 4 bases from J, leaving 14 bases between. CDR3 length equals 16 residues. Germline V gene data show CDR1 as SGHTA and CDR2 as FQGNSA. DNA for the CDR3: TGTGCCAGCAGCTTAGGTCTAAGGCGAGGAAATCAGCCCCAGCATTTT. This encodes CASSLGLRRGNQPQHF. The full variable domain, its missing parts supplied by reference TRBV7-2 and TRBJ1-5, is GAGVSQSPSNKVTEKGKDVELRCDPISGHTALYWYRQSLGQGLEFLIYFQGNSAPDKSGLPSDRFSAERTGGSVSTLTIQRTQQEDSAVYLCASSLGLRRGNQPQHFGDGTRLSIL.

The chain carries TRBV19 and TRBJ2-7; a weak D match, TRBD1 (7 bases). The CDR3 loop spans 15 amino acids. The germline V and J ends were trimmed by 8 bases and 1 base, with 18 bases remaining between them. From germline, CDR1 is LNHDA and CDR2 SQIVND (reference sequence). The CDR3: CASASQGGRSYEQYF. The CDR3 bases are TGTGCCAGTGCGAGCCAGGGGGGCCGTTCCTACGAGCAGTACTTC.

The chain uses TRBV7-9 and TRBJ2-1, with a weak D call TRBD2 (5 bases). The V gene lost 7 bases and the J gene lost 0 bases, with 19 bases spanning the gap. Germline V lookup: CDR1 SEHNR, CDR2 FQNEAQ (reference sequence). The CDR3 contains 17 residues. The CDR3 sequence: CASIDRAGSSSYNEQFF. The CDR3 nucleotides are TGTGCCAGCATCGACCGGGCGGGTAGTAGCTCCTACAATGAGCAGTTCTTC.

This clone has only one observation. This chain uses TRBV6-5 with TRBJ2-1; D may be TRBD1 or TRBD2 (5 bases each). CDR3 length: 14 residues. Germline loops: CDR1 MNHEY, CDR2 SVGAGI. The V gene lost 8 bases and the J gene lost 7 bases, with 18 bases spanning the gap. The CDR3 sequence: CASRHPGARNEQFF. The CDR3 region has the DNA TGTGCCAGCCGTCATCCCGGGGCGCGGAATGAGCAGTTCTTC.

The chain recombines TRBV5-1 with TRBJ2-5; D not resolved. The CDR3 runs 16 residues. CDR1 is SGHRS, CDR2 YFSETQ, per germline. Trimming removed 0 bases from V and 5 bases from J, with 17 bases in between. The CDR3: CASSLETQPSWETQYF. CDR3 nucleotides: TGCGCCAGCAGCTTGGAGACCCAGCCGTCTTGGGAGACCCAGTACTTC.

This sequence joins TRBV5-1 and TRBJ2-2, with 10 nucleotides matching TRBD2. Trimming took 0 bases from V and 6 from J; bases not matched to a gene: 8. Germline V gene lookup returns CDR1 SGHRS and CDR2 YFSETQ. CDR3 length: 17 amino acids. The CDR3 loop is CASSLVSVAGGAGELFF. In DNA, the CDR3 is TGCGCCAGCAGCTTGGTGAGCGTAGCGGGAGGTGCCGGGGAGCTGTTTTTT.

The J gene is TRBJ1-2, the V gene TRBV30; D remains ambiguous. The germline V and J ends were trimmed by 1 base and 7 bases, with 10 bases remaining between them. CDR1 is GTSNPN, CDR2 SVGIG, per germline (reference sequence). The CDR3 is made up of 12 amino acids. CDR3 sequence (DNA): TGTGCCTGGAGTGGAGAGGGAGGTGGCTACACCTTC. Translation gives CAWSGEGGGYTF.

The chain has TRBV19 and TRBJ1-5, with D possibly matching TRBD1 (6 bases). Deletions cut 5 bases from V and 8 bases from J, with 31 bases between. Germline V gene lookup returns CDR1 LNHDA and CDR2 SQIVND (reference sequence). This CDR3 has 19 amino acids. The CDR3 reads CASSLRGGARPLLGKPQHF. CDR3 in DNA: TGTGCCAGTAGTCTCCGCGGGGGGGCGCGTCCACTCCTCGGGAAGCCCCAGCATTTT.

This chain uses TRBV11-3 with TRBJ2-3; 7 bases map to TRBD2. J gave up 6 bases and V 4 bases, and 10 bases lay outside the gene matches. Germline assignment: CDR1 SGHNT and CDR2 YENEEA. The CDR3 has 15 amino acids. The CDR3: CASSSSWRERDTQYF. The DNA for the CDR3 is TGTGCCAGCAGCTCCTCGTGGCGGGAGCGTGATACGCAGTATTTT.

The V and J genes are TRBV4-1 and TRBJ1-2; no reliable D call. Trimming took off 1 base at V and 3 bases at J, with 6 bases between the two ends. CDR1 MGHRA and CDR2 YSYEKL come from the germline V gene. This CDR3 contains 13 residues. CDR3: CASSQARDYGYTF. CDR3 sequence (DNA): TGCGCCAGCAGCCAAGCTCGGGACTATGGCTACACCTTC.

V and J are TRBV3-1 (or the pseudogene TRBV3-2) and TRBJ1-2; the D is unclear. The CDR3 consists of 14 residues. Germline V gene lookup returns CDR1 LGHDT and CDR2 YNNKEL (reference sequence). V dropped 3 bases and J dropped 3 bases, with 11 bases sitting between them. The CDR3 nucleotides read TGTGCCAGCAGCCATCACGGGGATGACTATGGCTACACCTTC. Translation gives CASSHHGDDYGYTF.

The V and J genes are TRBV28 and TRBJ1-2, with 8 bases that match TRBD1. J lost 1 base, V lost 5 bases, and 3 bases had no gene match. CDR3 length: 14 residues. CDR1 and CDR2 (germline): MDHEN, SYDVKM. The CDR3 region has the DNA TGTGCCAGCAGTCGGACAGGGCTTAACTATGGCTACACCTTC. This sequence encodes CASSRTGLNYGYTF.

The chain recombines TRBV6-5 with TRBJ1-1; 7 nucleotides align to TRBD1. The CDR3 is 13 amino acids. V shed 7 bases and J 4 bases; nucleotides not matched to a gene: 6. The germline CDR1 and CDR2 sequences are MNHEY and SVGAGI. CDR3 DNA sequence: TGTGCCAGCAAAAGGGGGCAGGGCACTGAAGCTTTCTTT. It yields the protein CASKRGQGTEAFF.

This clone has only one observation. J is TRBJ1-4 and V is TRBV28; no clear D gene. CDR1 and CDR2 from the germline V gene are MDHEN and SYDVKM. V shed 3 bases and J shed 14 bases, with 13 bases lying between them. This CDR3 spans 12 amino acids. The CDR3 sequence is CASSLRYSELFF. The CDR3 DNA reads as TGTGCCAGCAGTTTGAGGTATAGCGAGCTGTTTTTT.

The chain links TRBV11-2 to TRBJ2-1; perhaps TRBD2 as D (6 bases). CDR3 size: 13 residues. The germline V gene encodes CDR1 SGHAT and CDR2 FQNNGV. V was pared by 0 bases and J by 10 bases, with 10 bases between. The CDR3 nucleotides are TGTGCCAGCAGCTTAGATAGGGGAGGCGAGCAGTTCTTC. This translates into CASSLDRGGEQFF.

The sample holds a few counts of this clone. This chain connects TRBV5-1 to TRBJ1-2; no clear D gene. Trimming removed 0 bases from V and 1 base from J, with 7 bases in between. The CDR3 is 14 amino acids. CDR1 is SGHRS, CDR2 YFSETQ, per germline. As DNA, the CDR3 is TGCGCCAGCAGCTTGGATGGGAATAACTATGGCTACACCTTC. It specifies CASSLDGNNYGYTF.

The chain carries TRBV7-9 and TRBJ1-2, with 7 bases that match TRBD1. CDR3 length: 13 amino acids. Looked up from germline, CDR1 is SEHNR and CDR2 is FQNEAQ (reference sequence). V lost 4 bases, J lost 9 bases, and 8 bases stayed unmatched. The CDR3 nucleotides read TGTGCCAGCAGCTCCCCTAACAGGGGTAGCTACACCTTC. It translates to CASSSPNRGSYTF.